The 18 T cell receptor beta chains in this list originate from one sample, sequenced in a study of blood T cells in healthy people across ages. A sample-barcoded 5' primer and a J-beta primer mix were used in a second PCR of roughly 6 to 11 cycles. TCRdb itself ran the 5' RACE reads through MiXCR, one entry per CDR3 protein. The sample records over 1,500,000 distinct CDR3 sequences, around half being singletons. Material: blood. Every receptor here comes from a woman aged 40 to 50 in good health.

A few counts support this clonotype. The chain has TRBV20-1 and TRBJ1-2; 8 positions match TRBD1. This CDR3 has 12 residues. Germline V gene sequence: CDR1 DFQATT, CDR2 SNEGSKA (reference sequence). V was pared by 1 base and J by 10 bases, with 5 bases of the junction left unmatched. As DNA, the CDR3 is TGCAGTGCTAGAGGGACAGGGTCGGTCTACACCTTC. This encodes CSARGTGSVYTF.

The chain carries TRBV4-3 and TRBJ2-4; 7 nucleotides agree with TRBD2. Trimming removed 6 bases from V and 13 bases from J; junction bases left unmatched: 9. This CDR3 contains 12 residues. Germline V gene sequence: CDR1 LGHNA, CDR2 YSLEER. The CDR3 sequence: CASRGGSGEQYF. The DNA of the CDR3 is TGCGCCAGCAGGGGGGGGAGTGGTGAGCAGTACTTC.

The genes are TRBV29-1 and TRBJ2-5; D ambiguous. With 3 bases removed from V and 9 bases from J, the gap between germline ends came to 11 bases. CDR3 size: 11 residues. In germline, CDR1 is SQVTM, CDR2 ANQGSEA. CDR3 loop: CSVDRFEAQYF. The CDR3, as DNA: TGCAGCGTTGATCGCTTTGAGGCCCAGTACTTC.

V gene TRBV7-6 combines with J gene TRBJ2-5; a weak D match, TRBD2 (5 bases). The CDR3 runs 14 residues. V was cut by 2 bases and J by 5 bases, with 12 bases left in between. Germline values: CDR1 SGHVS, CDR2 FNYEAQ. The CDR3 is CASSLFGVRETQYF. The CDR3 region has the DNA TGTGCCAGCAGCTTATTCGGGGTACGGGAGACCCAGTACTTC.

V usage is TRBV28 and J usage is TRBJ1-4, with a tentative D call TRBD1 (5 bases). V was clipped by 2 bases and J by 5 bases, with 12 bases between them. The CDR3 runs to 15 residues. Germline CDR1 and CDR2: MDHEN and SYDVKM. The CDR3 loop is CASSLMGVRNEKLFF. The CDR3, as DNA: TGTGCCAGCAGTTTAATGGGGGTTCGGAATGAAAAACTGTTTTTT.

This chain connects TRBV7-2 to TRBJ2-1; D is unclear. Trimming left V 3 bases short and J 6 bases short, with 12 bases between. The CDR3 spans 14 residues. The germline CDR1 and CDR2 sequences are SGHTA and FQGNSA. The CDR3 DNA is TGTGCCAGCAGCTTGCGTCTGCCTAGCAATGAGCAGTTCTTC. It translates to CASSLRLPSNEQFF.

CDR3 bases: TGTGCCAGCAGAGAGGGGACAGGGGGTGTAGGTGAGCAGTTCTTC. Protein product: CASREGTGGVGEQFF. The chain recombines TRBV7-9 with TRBJ2-1; 11 bases are a match to TRBD1. The CDR3 contains 15 residues. CDR1 is SEHNR, CDR2 FQNEAQ, per germline (reference sequence). After removal of 6 bases from V and 9 bases from J, the junction contained 10 bases not matched to a gene.

This clonotype occurred a few times. The genes are TRBV6-2 or TRBV6-3 and TRBJ2-7; possibly TRBD1 for D (5 bases). The CDR3 length is 13 residues. In germline, CDR1 is MNHEY, CDR2 SVGEGT. Trimming stripped 3 bases from V and 3 bases from J, with 9 bases between. The CDR3 nucleotides are TGTGCCAGCAGTTATTTTCAGGGCTACGAGCAGTACTTC. This codes for CASSYFQGYEQYF.

The rearrangement joins TRBV11-2 to TRBJ2-7; no reliable D call. Per the germline V gene, CDR1 is SGHAT and CDR2 is FQNNGV. V lost 5 bases and J lost 2, with 10 bases in between. The CDR3 runs to 13 residues. As DNA, the CDR3 is TGTGCCAGCAGCGCCTGGGGTCCCTACGAGCAGTACTTC. Amino acids: CASSAWGPYEQYF.

This clonotype has a single count. The chain employs TRBV28 and TRBJ2-1; D gene ambiguous. V dropped 5 bases and J dropped 13 bases, with 15 bases sitting between them. The CDR3 consists of 12 residues. Germline CDR1 reads MDHEN; CDR2 reads SYDVKM. In DNA, the CDR3 is TGTGCCAGCAGTCCCCCTGGCCGACATCAGTTCTTC. Translating it yields CASSPPGRHQFF.

V usage is TRBV7-9 and J usage is TRBJ2-5; D is undetermined. V lost 4 bases to trimming and J lost 1 base, with 19 bases between them. The CDR3 runs to 17 residues. CDR1 is SEHNR and CDR2 is FQNEAQ in the germline V gene (reference sequence). The CDR3 spells CASSSRPSMTVQETQYF. Written as DNA, the CDR3 is TGTGCCAGCAGCTCAAGGCCCTCAATGACCGTCCAAGAGACCCAGTACTTC. The entire variable domain, with the rest obtained from reference TRBV7-9 and TRBJ2-5, is as follows: DTGVSQNPRHKITKRGQNVTFRCDPISEHNRLYWYRQTLGQGPEFLTYFQNEAQLEKSRLLSDRFSAERPKGSFSTLEIQRTEQGDSAMYLCASSSRPSMTVQETQYFGPGTRLLVL.

About this clonotype: This clone may be a read error of a much larger clone one base away. The rearrangement joins TRBV4-3 to TRBJ2-7, with 13 bases lining up with TRBD2. CDR3 size: 17 residues. Germline CDR1 reads LGHNA; CDR2 reads YSLEER. V shed 3 bases and J 7 bases; nucleotides not matched to a gene: 12. The CDR3 spells CASSQYLPGLAGREQYF. Here the CDR3 DNA reads TGCGCCAGCAGCCAGTATCTCCCGGGACTAGCGGGACGGGAGCAGTACTTC.

On this clonotype: A much larger clonotype is one base distant, so this may be a read error. The V gene is TRBV3-1, the J gene TRBJ2-5; 7 bases match TRBD1. Germline-derived CDR1 and CDR2 are LGHDT and YNNKEL (reference sequence). This CDR3 is 13 amino acids long. The CDR3 protein is CAGSFTGVETQYF. CDR3 in DNA: TGTGCCGGCAGTTTTACAGGGGTAGAGACCCAGTACTTC.

This clonotype was found a few times. The chain employs TRBV12-3 or TRBV12-4 and TRBJ2-4; no clear D. The CDR3 length is 13 residues. V lost 1 base, J lost 2 bases, and 3 bases lay in between. The chain's CDR3 is CASSLVTKNIQYF. DNA of the CDR3: TGTGCCAGCAGTTTAGTCACCAAAAACATTCAGTACTTC.

This clonotype has more than one count but fewer than ten. In nucleotides, the CDR3 is TGTGCCAGCAGCTCCTCAACGGGGGGGGTCCTTTACAATGAGCAGTTCTTC. Amino acids: CASSSSTGGVLYNEQFF. The V and J genes are TRBV7-2 and TRBJ2-1; 8 bases line up with TRBD2. V shed 4 bases and J 4 bases; nucleotides not matched to a gene: 12. The CDR3 contains 17 residues. The germline V gene has CDR1 SGHTA and CDR2 FQGNSA.

The V gene is TRBV15, the J gene TRBJ2-3; the D gene could be TRBD1 or TRBD2 (5 bases each). Germline CDR1 reads LNHNV; CDR2 reads YYDKDF (reference sequence). V lost 5 bases, J lost 6 bases, and 15 bases lay in between. This CDR3 has 14 residues. For the CDR3, the DNA is TGTGCCACCAGCTCGCCGGGGCTGGCGGATACGCAGTATTTT. Translation gives CATSSPGLADTQYF.

The gene calls are TRBV6-6 and TRBJ2-7; D is unclear. The V gene's germline CDR1 is MNHNY and CDR2 SVGAGI (reference sequence). V was pared by 5 bases and J by 7 bases, with 6 bases between. There are 10 residues in the CDR3. The CDR3, as DNA: TGTGCCAGCAGTACCAATGAGCAGTACTTC. Translated: CASSTNEQYF.

In its sample, this clonotype was seen once. Here the CDR3 reads CASSPNSIEQYF. The CDR3 DNA reads TGTGCCAGCAGTCCAAACTCGATCGAGCAGTACTTC. The chain joins TRBV7-6 to TRBJ2-7; D not certain. V was trimmed by 6 bases and J by 6 bases, leaving 12 bases between them. Germline CDR1 and CDR2: SGHVS and FNYEAQ. This CDR3 comprises 12 residues.